This T cell receptor (beta chain) derives from a study of T cells after yellow fever vaccination. From the 5' RACE reads, TCRdb called clonotypes with MiXCR, one entry per CDR3 protein. The sample includes some 550,000 distinct CDR3 sequences, 15% to 20% of them seen just once. J gave up 2 bases and V 5 bases, and 6 bases lay outside the gene matches. The CDR3 has 15 residues. The rearrangement joins TRBV12-3 or TRBV12-4 to TRBJ2-1, with TRBD2 matching 7 bases. This material consisted of PBMCs, taken 15 days after the yellow fever booster vaccination. The sequence was obtained from a man aged 25-45 years who received the YFV17D yellow fever vaccine. The CDR3 nucleotides read TGTGCCAGCAGTCGAGCTAGCGGCGCCTACAATGAGCAGTTCTTC. Amino acid sequence: CASSRASGAYNEQFF.